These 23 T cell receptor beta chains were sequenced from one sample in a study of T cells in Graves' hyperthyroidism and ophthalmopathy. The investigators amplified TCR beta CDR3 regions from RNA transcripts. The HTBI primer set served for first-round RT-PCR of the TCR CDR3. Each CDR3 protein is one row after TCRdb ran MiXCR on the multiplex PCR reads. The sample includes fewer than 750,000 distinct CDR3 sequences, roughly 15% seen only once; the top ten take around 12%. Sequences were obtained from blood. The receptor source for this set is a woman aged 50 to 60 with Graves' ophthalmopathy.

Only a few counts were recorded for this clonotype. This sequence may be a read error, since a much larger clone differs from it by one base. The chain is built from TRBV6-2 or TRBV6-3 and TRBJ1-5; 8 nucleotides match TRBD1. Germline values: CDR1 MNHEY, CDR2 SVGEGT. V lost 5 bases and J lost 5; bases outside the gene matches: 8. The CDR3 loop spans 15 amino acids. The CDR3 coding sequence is TGTGCCAGCAGTGGCCAGGGGGCTGGCGATCAGCCCCAGCATTTT. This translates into CASSGQGAGDQPQHF.

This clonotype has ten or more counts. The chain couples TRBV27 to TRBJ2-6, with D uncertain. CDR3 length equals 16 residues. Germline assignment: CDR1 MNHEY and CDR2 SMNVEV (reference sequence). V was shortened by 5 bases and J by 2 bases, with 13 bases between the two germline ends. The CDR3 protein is CASSPDPVPGANVLTF. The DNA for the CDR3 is TGTGCCAGCAGTCCTGACCCCGTCCCTGGGGCCAACGTCCTGACTTTC.

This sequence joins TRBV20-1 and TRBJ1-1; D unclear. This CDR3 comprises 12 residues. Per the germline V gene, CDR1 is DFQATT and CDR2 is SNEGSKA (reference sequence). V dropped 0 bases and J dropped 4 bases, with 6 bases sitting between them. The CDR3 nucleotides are TGCAGTGCTAGAGAGAGTTTCACTGAAGCTTTCTTT. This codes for CSARESFTEAFF.

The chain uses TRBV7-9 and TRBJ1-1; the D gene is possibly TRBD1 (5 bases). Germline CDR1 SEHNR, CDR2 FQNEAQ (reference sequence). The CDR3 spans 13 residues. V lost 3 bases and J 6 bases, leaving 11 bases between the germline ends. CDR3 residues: CASSFNPGPEAFF. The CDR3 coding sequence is TGTGCCAGCAGCTTCAACCCGGGGCCTGAAGCTTTCTTT.

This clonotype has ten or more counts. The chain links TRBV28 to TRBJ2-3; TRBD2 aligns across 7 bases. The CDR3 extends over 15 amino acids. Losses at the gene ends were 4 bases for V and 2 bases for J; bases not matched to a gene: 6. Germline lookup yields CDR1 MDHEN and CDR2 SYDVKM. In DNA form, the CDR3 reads TGTGCCAGCAGTTCCCCTAGCGGCCCCACAGATACGCAGTATTTT. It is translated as CASSSPSGPTDTQYF.

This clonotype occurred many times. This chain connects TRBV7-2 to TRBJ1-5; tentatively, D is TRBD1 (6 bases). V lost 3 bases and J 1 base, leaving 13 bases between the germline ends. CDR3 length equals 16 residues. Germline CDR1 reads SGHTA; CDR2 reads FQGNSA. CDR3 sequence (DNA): TGTGCCAGCAGCTTGGTCGGGGGGCGAAGCAATCAGCCCCAGCATTTT. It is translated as CASSLVGGRSNQPQHF.

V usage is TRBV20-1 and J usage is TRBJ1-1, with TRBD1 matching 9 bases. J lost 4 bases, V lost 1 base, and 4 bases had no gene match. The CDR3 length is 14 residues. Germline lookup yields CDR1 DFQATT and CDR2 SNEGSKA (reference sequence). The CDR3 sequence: CSARAPGQGTEAFF. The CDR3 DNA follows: TGCAGTGCTAGAGCCCCGGGACAGGGCACTGAAGCTTTCTTT.

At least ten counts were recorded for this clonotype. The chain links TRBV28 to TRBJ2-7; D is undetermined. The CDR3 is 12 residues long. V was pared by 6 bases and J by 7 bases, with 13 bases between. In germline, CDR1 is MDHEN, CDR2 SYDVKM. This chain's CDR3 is CASSNLHEEQYF. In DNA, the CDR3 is TGTGCCAGCAGCAATTTGCACGAGGAGCAGTACTTC.

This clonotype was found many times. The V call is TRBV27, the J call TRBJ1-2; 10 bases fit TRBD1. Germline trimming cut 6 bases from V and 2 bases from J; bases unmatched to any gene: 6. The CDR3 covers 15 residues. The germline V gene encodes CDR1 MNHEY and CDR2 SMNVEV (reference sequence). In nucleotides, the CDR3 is TGTGCCAGCAGCCCCCAGGGACAGGGGAACTATGGCTACACCTTC. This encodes CASSPQGQGNYGYTF.

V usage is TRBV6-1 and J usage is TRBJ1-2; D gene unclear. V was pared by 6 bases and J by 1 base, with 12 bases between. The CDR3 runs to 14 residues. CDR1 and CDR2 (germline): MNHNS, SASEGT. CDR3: CASSEREFNYGYTF. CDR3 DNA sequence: TGTGCCAGCAGCGAACGGGAATTTAACTATGGCTACACCTTC.

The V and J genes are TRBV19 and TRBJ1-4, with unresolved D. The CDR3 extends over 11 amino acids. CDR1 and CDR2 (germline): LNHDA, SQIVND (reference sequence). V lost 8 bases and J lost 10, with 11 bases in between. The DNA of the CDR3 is TGTGCCAGTGAACTGAGTAGAAAACTGTTTTTT. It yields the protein CASELSRKLFF.

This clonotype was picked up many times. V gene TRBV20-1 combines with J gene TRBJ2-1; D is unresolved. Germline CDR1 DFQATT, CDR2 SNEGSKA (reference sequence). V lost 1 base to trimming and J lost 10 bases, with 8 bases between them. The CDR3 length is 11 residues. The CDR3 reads CSARVNPEQFF. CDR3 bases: TGCAGTGCTAGAGTCAACCCCGAGCAGTTCTTC.

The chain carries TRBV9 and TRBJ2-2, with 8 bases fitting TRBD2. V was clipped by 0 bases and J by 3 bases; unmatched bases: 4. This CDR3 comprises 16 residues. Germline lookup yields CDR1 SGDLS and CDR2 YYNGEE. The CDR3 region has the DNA TGTGCCAGCAGCGTAGGACTAGCGCATGACACCGGGGAGCTGTTTTTT. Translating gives CASSVGLAHDTGELFF.

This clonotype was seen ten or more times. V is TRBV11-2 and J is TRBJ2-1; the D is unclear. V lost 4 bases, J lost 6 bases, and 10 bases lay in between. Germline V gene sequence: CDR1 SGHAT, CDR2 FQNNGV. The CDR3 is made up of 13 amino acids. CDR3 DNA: TGTGCCAGCAGCTCGACGCCAGTCAATGAGCAGTTCTTC. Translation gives CASSSTPVNEQFF. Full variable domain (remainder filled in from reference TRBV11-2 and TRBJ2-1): EAGVAQSPRYKIIEKRQSVAFWCNPISGHATLYWYQQILGQGPKLLIQFQNNGVVDDSQLPKDRFSAERLKGVDSTLKIQPAKLEDSAVYLCASSSTPVNEQFFGPGTRLTVL.

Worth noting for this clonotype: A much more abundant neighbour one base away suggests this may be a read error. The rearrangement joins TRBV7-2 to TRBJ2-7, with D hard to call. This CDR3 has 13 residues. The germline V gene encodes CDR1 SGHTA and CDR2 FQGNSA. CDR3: CAGSFLPNYEQYF. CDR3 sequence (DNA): TGTGCCGGCAGCTTTCTGCCCAACTACGAGCAGTACTTC.

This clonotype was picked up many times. Here the CDR3 DNA reads TGCAGTGCTACCAACGCGGGGTACCAAGAGACCCAGTACTTC. It codes for CSATNAGYQETQYF. The rearrangement joins TRBV20-1 to TRBJ2-5, with a tentative D call TRBD2 (6 bases). CDR1 is DFQATT, CDR2 SNEGSKA, per germline (reference sequence). The V end lost 4 bases, the J end lost 0 bases, and 12 bases lay between the germline ends. The CDR3 is 14 residues long.

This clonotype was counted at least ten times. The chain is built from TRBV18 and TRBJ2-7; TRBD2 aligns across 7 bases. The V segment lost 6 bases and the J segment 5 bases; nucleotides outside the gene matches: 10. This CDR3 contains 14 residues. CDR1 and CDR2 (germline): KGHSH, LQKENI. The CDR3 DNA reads TGTGCCAGCTCGCAGCCTATAGCGGGCCACGAGCAGTACTTC. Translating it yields CASSQPIAGHEQYF.

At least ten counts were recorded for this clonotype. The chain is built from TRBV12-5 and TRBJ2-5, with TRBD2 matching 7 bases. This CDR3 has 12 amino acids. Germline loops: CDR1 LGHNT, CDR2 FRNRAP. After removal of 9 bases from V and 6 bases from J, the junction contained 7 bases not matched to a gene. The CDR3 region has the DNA TGTGCTAGCCCGGGAGGTGGAAAGACCCAGTACTTC. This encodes CASPGGGKTQYF. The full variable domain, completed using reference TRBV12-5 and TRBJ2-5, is DARVTQTPRHKVTEMGQEVTMRCQPILGHNTVFWYRQTMMQGLELLAYFRNRAPLDDSGMPKDRFSAEMPDATLATLKIQPSEPRDSAVYFCASPGGGKTQYFGPGTRLLVL.

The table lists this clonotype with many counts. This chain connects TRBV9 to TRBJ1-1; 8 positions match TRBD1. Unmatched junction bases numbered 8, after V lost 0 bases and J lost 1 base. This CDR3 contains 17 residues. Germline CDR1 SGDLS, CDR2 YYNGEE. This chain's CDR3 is CASSVVTQGAPNTEAFF. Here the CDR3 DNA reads TGTGCCAGCAGCGTAGTAACCCAGGGGGCGCCGAACACTGAAGCTTTCTTT. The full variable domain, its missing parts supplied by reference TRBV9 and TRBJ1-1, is DSGVTQTPKHLITATGQRVTLRCSPRSGDLSVYWYQQSLDQGLQFLIQYYNGEERAKGNILERFSAQQFPDLHSELNLSSLELGDSALYFCASSVVTQGAPNTEAFFGQGTRLTVV.

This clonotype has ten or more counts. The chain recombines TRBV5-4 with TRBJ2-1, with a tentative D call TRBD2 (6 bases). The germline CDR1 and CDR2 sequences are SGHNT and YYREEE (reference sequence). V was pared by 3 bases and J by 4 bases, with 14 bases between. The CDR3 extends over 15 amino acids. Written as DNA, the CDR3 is TGTGCCAGCAGCTCGTGGGGAGGAGGGTACAATGAGCAGTTCTTC. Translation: CASSSWGGGYNEQFF.

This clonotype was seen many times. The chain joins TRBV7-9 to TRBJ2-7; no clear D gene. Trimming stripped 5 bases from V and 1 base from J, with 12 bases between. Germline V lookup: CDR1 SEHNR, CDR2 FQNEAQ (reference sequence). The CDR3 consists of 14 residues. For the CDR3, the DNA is TGTGCCAGCAGCCCCCCTGGAAAATCCTACGAGCAGTACTTC. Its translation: CASSPPGKSYEQYF.

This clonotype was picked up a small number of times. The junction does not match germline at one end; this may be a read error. The chain's CDR3 is CASRRGLANTEALF. DNA of the CDR3: TGTGCCAGCAGAAGGGGGCTGGCGAACACTGAAGCTCTCTTT. The chain employs TRBV6-1 and TRBJ1-1, with TRBD1 identical over 7 bases. CDR1 is MNHNS and CDR2 is SASEGT in the germline V gene. This CDR3 contains 14 residues.

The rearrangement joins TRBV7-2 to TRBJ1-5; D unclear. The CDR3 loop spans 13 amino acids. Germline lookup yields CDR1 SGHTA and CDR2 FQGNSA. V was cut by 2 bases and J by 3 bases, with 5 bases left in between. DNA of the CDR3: TGTGCCAGCAGCTTATACGTCAATCAGCCCCAGCATTTT. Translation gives CASSLYVNQPQHF.